Listed below are T cell receptor beta chains from one sample, sequenced in a study of CD8 T cells in ankylosing spondylitis. Via MiXCR, TCRdb re-called the 5' RACE reads, giving one row per CDR3 protein. The sample records 270,000 or so distinct CDR3 sequences, 15% to 20% being singletons. Sequences were obtained from blood, either unsorted or a sorted T cell fraction (not recorded which). The origin of the receptors is a male donor with ankylosing spondylitis or in good health (not recorded which). CDR3s include the opening cysteine and the closing phenylalanine or tryptophan. A D gene is named only where the DNA matches it firmly. The listing skips clone size in some rows; elsewhere it reads once, few, many or a size class.

CDR3nt: TGTGCCAGCAGCTTAGTGATGAAGGACGATAATGAGCAGTTCTTC
CDR3aa: CASSLVMKDDNEQFF
v_gene: TRBV11-2
abundance: .
j_gene: TRBJ2-1
d_gene: .

CDR3nt: TGCGCCAGCAGCTTGGTTGTGGGACTAGCGGGAGACACAGATACGCAGTATTTT
CDR3aa: CASSLVVGLAGDTDTQYF
v_gene: TRBV5-1
abundance: many
j_gene: TRBJ2-3
d_gene: TRBD2

CDR3nt: TGCGCCAGCAGCTTGGCAACAGGGGGCTTATTCAATGAGCAGTTCTTC
CDR3aa: CASSLATGGLFNEQFF
v_gene: TRBV5-1
abundance: many
j_gene: TRBJ2-1
d_gene: TRBD1

CDR3nt: TGTGCCAGCAGCGGTGGGGCAGGGTCGACAAATACGCAGTATTTT
CDR3aa: CASSGGAGSTNTQYF
v_gene: TRBV9
abundance: once
j_gene: TRBJ2-3
d_gene: .

CDR3nt: TGCGCCAGCAGCCAAGATGCCGGGAGTCCCTACGAGCAGTACTTC
CDR3aa: CASSQDAGSPYEQYF
v_gene: TRBV4-3
abundance: many
j_gene: TRBJ2-7
d_gene: .

CDR3nt: TGCGCCAGCAGCCAAGATCTGTCGGGGGCTGAAGCTTTCTTT
CDR3aa: CASSQDLSGAEAFF
v_gene: TRBV4-3
abundance: few
j_gene: TRBJ1-1
d_gene: .

CDR3nt: TGCAGCGTTGGAGGTACGGCCTACGAGCAGTACTTC
CDR3aa: CSVGGTAYEQYF
v_gene: TRBV29-1
abundance: .
j_gene: TRBJ2-7
d_gene: .

CDR3nt: TGTGCCAGCATCAGTCTAGCGGACTCAACCTACAATGAGCAGTTCTTC
CDR3aa: CASISLADSTYNEQFF
v_gene: TRBV2
abundance: many
j_gene: TRBJ2-1
d_gene: TRBD2

CDR3nt: TGTGCCAGCAGTTTGGGACTAGCGGACCCTTTCACAGATACGCAGTATTTT
CDR3aa: CASSLGLADPFTDTQYF
v_gene: TRBV6-2/TRBV6-3
abundance: .
j_gene: TRBJ2-3
d_gene: TRBD2

CDR3nt: TGCAGTGCTAGACTCCGGGGGCTAGCGGGAGTTGAGCAGTACTTC
CDR3aa: CSARLRGLAGVEQYF
v_gene: TRBV20-1
abundance: .
j_gene: TRBJ2-7
d_gene: TRBD2

CDR3nt: TGTGCCAGCAGCGTAGATCCCCGACAGGGGGCCTACAATGAGCAGTTCTTC
CDR3aa: CASSVDPRQGAYNEQFF
v_gene: TRBV9
abundance: .
j_gene: TRBJ2-1
d_gene: TRBD1

CDR3nt: TGTGCCAGCAAGAACCCGGACAGACCTAACTATGGCTACACCTTC
CDR3aa: CASKNPDRPNYGYTF
v_gene: TRBV27
abundance: once
j_gene: TRBJ1-2
d_gene: .

CDR3nt: TGCAGTGCTAGCAAGGGACTAGTGGTCTACGAGCAGTACTTC
CDR3aa: CSASKGLVVYEQYF
v_gene: TRBV20-1
abundance: .
j_gene: TRBJ2-7
d_gene: TRBD2

CDR3nt: TGTGCCACCCAACAGGGGAAGAACACCGGGGAGCTGTTTTTT
CDR3aa: CATQQGKNTGELFF
v_gene: TRBV10-3
abundance: .
j_gene: TRBJ2-2
d_gene: TRBD1

CDR3nt: TGTGCCAGCAGCACAGGGAGCGACGAGCAGTACTTC
CDR3aa: CASSTGSDEQYF
v_gene: TRBV7-9
abundance: few
j_gene: TRBJ2-7
d_gene: .

CDR3nt: TGCAGTGCGCGGACCCCGGAGGTCTATGGCTACACCTTC
CDR3aa: CSARTPEVYGYTF
v_gene: TRBV20-1
abundance: .
j_gene: TRBJ1-2
d_gene: .

CDR3nt: TGCGCCAGCAGCCCCAGGGACAGGGGGGATACGCAGTATTTT
CDR3aa: CASSPRDRGDTQYF
v_gene: TRBV4-1
abundance: many
j_gene: TRBJ2-3
d_gene: TRBD1

CDR3nt: TGCAGTGCTCGTCGGACTAGCGGGACCGGTGAGCAGTTCTTC
CDR3aa: CSARRTSGTGEQFF
v_gene: TRBV20-1
abundance: few
j_gene: TRBJ2-1
d_gene: TRBD2

CDR3nt: TGCAGCGTCGAGGTGGGGGACTCCTACGAGCAGTACTTC
CDR3aa: CSVEVGDSYEQYF
v_gene: TRBV29-1
abundance: few
j_gene: TRBJ2-7
d_gene: .

CDR3nt: TGTGCCAGCAGCTTAGAGGAGGATTACCAAGAGACCCAGTACTTC
CDR3aa: CASSLEEDYQETQYF
v_gene: TRBV7-2
abundance: few
j_gene: TRBJ2-5
d_gene: .

CDR3nt: TGTGCCAGCGGGACGCACAATGAGCAGTTCTTC
CDR3aa: CASGTHNEQFF
v_gene: TRBV7-6
abundance: .
j_gene: TRBJ2-1
d_gene: .

CDR3nt: TGTGCCAGCAGCGTAGGGAGGGCCGCCGGGGAGCTGTTTTTT
CDR3aa: CASSVGRAAGELFF
v_gene: TRBV9
abundance: few
j_gene: TRBJ2-2
d_gene: .

CDR3nt: TGTGCCAGCAGTTACTCGAGTCTCCCCTCCGCGTTGGACACTGAAGCTTTCTTT
CDR3aa: CASSYSSLPSALDTEAFF
v_gene: TRBV6-5
abundance: many
j_gene: TRBJ1-1
d_gene: .

CDR3nt: TGTGCCAGCCCCCCCGACAGGCTATCCTACGAGCAGTACTTC
CDR3aa: CASPPDRLSYEQYF
v_gene: TRBV7-9
abundance: .
j_gene: TRBJ2-7
d_gene: .

CDR3nt: TGTGCCAGCAGCGTAGAGAGGGACAGAGGGGACGAGCAGTACTTC
CDR3aa: CASSVERDRGDEQYF
v_gene: TRBV9
abundance: .
j_gene: TRBJ2-7
d_gene: TRBD1

CDR3nt: TGTGCCAGCAGCTCAGTTTGGGGGACTAGCGACGCTAGCACAGATACGCAGTATTTT
CDR3aa: CASSSVWGTSDASTDTQYF
v_gene: TRBV11-2
abundance: .
j_gene: TRBJ2-3
d_gene: TRBD2

CDR3nt: TGTGCCAGCGGTGCAGGGGGCGCAGACTATGGCTACACCTTC
CDR3aa: CASGAGGADYGYTF
v_gene: TRBV9
abundance: .
j_gene: TRBJ1-2
d_gene: TRBD1

CDR3nt: TGTGCCAGCAGCTCCGGGACTAGCGACTTCTGGGGGGAGCTGTTTTTT
CDR3aa: CASSSGTSDFWGELFF
v_gene: TRBV7-8
abundance: .
j_gene: TRBJ2-2
d_gene: TRBD2